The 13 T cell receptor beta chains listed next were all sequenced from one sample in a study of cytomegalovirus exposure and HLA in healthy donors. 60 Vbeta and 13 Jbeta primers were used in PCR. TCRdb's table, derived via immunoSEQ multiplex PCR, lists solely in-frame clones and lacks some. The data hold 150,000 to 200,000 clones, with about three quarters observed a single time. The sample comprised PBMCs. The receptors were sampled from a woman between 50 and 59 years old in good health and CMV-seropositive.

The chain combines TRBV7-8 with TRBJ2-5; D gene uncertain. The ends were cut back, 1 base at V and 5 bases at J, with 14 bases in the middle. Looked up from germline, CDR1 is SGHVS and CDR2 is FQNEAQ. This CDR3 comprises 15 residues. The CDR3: CASSLGLGSRETQYF. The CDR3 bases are TGTGCCAGCAGCTTAGGTTTGGGTTCGAGGGAGACCCAGTACTTC.

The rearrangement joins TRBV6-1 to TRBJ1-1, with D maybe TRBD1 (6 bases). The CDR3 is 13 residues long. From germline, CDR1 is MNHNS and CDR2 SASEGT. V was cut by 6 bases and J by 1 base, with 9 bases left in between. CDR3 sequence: CASRQQGNTEAFF. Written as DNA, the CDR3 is TGTGCCAGCAGGCAACAGGGGAACACTGAAGCTTTCTTT.

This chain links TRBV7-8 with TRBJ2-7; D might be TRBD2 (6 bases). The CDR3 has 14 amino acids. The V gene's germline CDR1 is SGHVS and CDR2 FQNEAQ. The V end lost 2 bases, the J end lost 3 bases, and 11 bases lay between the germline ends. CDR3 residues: CASSLIRGNYEQYF. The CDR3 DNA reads TGTGCCAGCAGCTTAATCCGGGGGAACTACGAGCAGTACTTC.

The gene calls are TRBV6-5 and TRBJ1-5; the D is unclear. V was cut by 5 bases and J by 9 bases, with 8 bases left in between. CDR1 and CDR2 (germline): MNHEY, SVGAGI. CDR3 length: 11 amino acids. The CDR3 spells CASSEARPQHF. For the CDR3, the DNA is TGTGCCAGCAGTGAAGCTCGGCCCCAGCATTTT.

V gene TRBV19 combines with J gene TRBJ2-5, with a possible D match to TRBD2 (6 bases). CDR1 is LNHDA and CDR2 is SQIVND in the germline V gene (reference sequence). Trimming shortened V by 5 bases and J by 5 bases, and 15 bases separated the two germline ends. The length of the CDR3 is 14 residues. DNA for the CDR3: TGTGCCAGTAGTCCCGGGAGAGCGAGGGAGACCCAGTACTTC. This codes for CASSPGRARETQYF.

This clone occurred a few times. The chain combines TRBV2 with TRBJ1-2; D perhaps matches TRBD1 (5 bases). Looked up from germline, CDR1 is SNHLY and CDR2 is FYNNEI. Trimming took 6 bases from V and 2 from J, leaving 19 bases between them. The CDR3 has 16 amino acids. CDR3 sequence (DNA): TGTGCCAGCAGCGACAGAACCTTGACGGCCAACTATGGCTACACCTTC. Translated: CASSDRTLTANYGYTF.

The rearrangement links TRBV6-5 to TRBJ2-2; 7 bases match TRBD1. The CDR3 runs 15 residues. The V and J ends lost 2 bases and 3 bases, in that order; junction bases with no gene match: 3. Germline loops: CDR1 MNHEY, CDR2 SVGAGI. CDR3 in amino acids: CASSYRGRYTGELFF. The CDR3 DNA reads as TGTGCCAGCAGTTACAGGGGGCGGTACACCGGGGAGCTGTTTTTT.

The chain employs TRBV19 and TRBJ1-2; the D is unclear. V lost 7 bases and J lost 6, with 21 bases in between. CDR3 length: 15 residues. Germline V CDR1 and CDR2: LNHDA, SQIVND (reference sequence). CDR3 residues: CASTPYRRGGDGYTF. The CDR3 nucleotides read TGTGCCAGTACCCCTTATAGACGGGGAGGAGATGGCTACACCTTC. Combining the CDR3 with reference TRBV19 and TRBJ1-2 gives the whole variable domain DGGITQSPKYLFRKEGQNVTLSCEQNLNHDAMYWYRQDPGQGLRLIYYSQIVNDFQKGDIAEGYSVSREKKESFPLTVTSAQKNPTAFYLCASTPYRRGGDGYTFGSGTRLTVV.

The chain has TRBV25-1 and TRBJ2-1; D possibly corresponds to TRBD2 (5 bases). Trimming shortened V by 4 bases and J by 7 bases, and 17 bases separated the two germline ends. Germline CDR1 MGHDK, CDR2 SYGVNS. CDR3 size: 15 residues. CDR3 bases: TGTGCCAGCAGTGCCCTCAGGACCCGAGGGAATGAGCAGTTCTTC. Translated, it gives CASSALRTRGNEQFF.

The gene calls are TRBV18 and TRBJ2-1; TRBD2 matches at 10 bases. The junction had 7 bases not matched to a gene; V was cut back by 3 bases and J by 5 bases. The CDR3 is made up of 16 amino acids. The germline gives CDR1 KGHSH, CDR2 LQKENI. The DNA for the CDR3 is TGTGCCAGCTCACCGGCAATAGCGGGGGGTAACAATGAGCAGTTCTTC. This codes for CASSPAIAGGNNEQFF.

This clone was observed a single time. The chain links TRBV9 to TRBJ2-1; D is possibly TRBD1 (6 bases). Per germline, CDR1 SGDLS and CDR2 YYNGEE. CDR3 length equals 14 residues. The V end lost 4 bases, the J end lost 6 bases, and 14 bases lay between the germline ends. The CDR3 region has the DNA TGTGCCAGCAGCCCCTCTTGGGGGCGCAATGAGCAGTTCTTC. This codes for CASSPSWGRNEQFF.

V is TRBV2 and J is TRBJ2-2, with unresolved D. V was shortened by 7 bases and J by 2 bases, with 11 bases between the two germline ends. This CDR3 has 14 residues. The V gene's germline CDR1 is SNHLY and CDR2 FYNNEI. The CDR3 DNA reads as TGTGCCAGCAAGCCCTACTATAACACCGGGGAGCTGTTTTTT. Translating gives CASKPYYNTGELFF.

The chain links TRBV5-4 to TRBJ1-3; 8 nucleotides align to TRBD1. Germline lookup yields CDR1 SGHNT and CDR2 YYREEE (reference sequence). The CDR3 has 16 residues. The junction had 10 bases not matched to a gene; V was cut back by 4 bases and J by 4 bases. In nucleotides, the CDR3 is TGTGCCAGCAGCACCGCCCAGGACAGGGCGGGAAACACCATATATTTT. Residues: CASSTAQDRAGNTIYF.